Reported below is one T cell receptor beta chain. Its antigen remains unidentified. The data were taken from a study of pediatric ulcerative colitis. Study-wide results and limits: Clonal expansions reduced rectal repertoire diversity in acute severe colitis. Compared with controls, ulcerative colitis showed greater blood-rectum clone sharing.

CDR3 length equals 18 residues. V lost 5 bases and J lost 2; bases outside the gene matches: 12. Germline CDR1 reads SGHRS; CDR2 reads YFSETQ. Up to 500,000 reads were sequenced per sample. Here immunoSEQ multiplex PCR was the method, and the copy in TCRdb shows in-frame clones only, minus some. This table holds under 20,000 clones, nearly 75% found once. Rectal tissue came from one to two pinch biopsies taken at colonoscopy. This rearrangement joins TRBV5-1 to TRBJ1-3, with 11 bases identical to TRBD1. This TCR came from a boy between 5 and 17 years old with moderate ulcerative colitis. What was sequenced was gut tissue. CDR3 sequence reads: CASSLPGTGGYAGNTIYF. DNA of the CDR3: TGCGCCAGCAGTCTCCCCGGGACAGGGGGATACGCTGGAAACACCATATATTTT.